This T cell receptor (beta chain) was captured in a study of T cell clonotyping in hematopoietic cell transplantation. Study-level background: Pretransplant recipient samples were taken after cytoreduction. Broader study findings: Recipient TCR diversity dropped after transplant; expanded clonotypes rose from day 30 to 180. Few recipient clonotypes overlapped donors; over 95% were de novo at given depth.

Regarding this clone: The antigen is not known.

Germline V gives CDR1 SGHTA, CDR2 FQGNSA. The trim removed 5 bases at V and 7 bases at J, leaving 7 bases unmatched. The CDR3 is made up of 14 amino acids. Time point indicated: recipient sample about 28 days before transplant, after cytoreduction. Blood collection times were about day -28 and days 30, 100, 180 posttransplant. Using immunoSEQ multiplex PCR, the repertoire was profiled, and TCRdb retains in-frame clones only, with some absent. The sample holds approximately 44,000 clones, around 80% seen once. The material sequenced was peripheral blood mononuclear cells, taken before stem cell transplant. The source is a man aged 60 to 69 with myelodysplastic syndrome. Some clones in this sample may be carry-over from other donors' samples. This chain links TRBV7-2 with TRBJ1-5; TRBD1 matches 8 bases. The CDR3: CASSPGGGQQPQHF. The CDR3, as DNA: TGTGCCAGCAGCCCAGGGGGCGGACAACAGCCCCAGCATTTT.